One sample yielded the 7 T cell receptor beta chains listed below, sequenced in a study of OX40 agonist ivuxolimab in advanced cancers. Clones were read by immunoSEQ multiplex PCR, and TCRdb kept only the in-frame ones, dropping some. Among around 79,000 clones listed, 75% to 95% were seen once. Sequenced here: CD4+ or CD8+ T cells sorted from blood, sampled in a trial of the OX40 agonist ivuxolimab. Receptor source: an adult with an advanced solid tumor such as melanoma, head and neck, liver or kidney cancer.

This chain links TRBV6-5 with TRBJ1-5, with D possibly being TRBD1 (6 bases). Germline loops: CDR1 MNHEY, CDR2 SVGAGI. The length of the CDR3 is 13 residues. Between the trimmed V and J ends, which lost 4 bases and 6 bases, there was a span of 10 bases. CDR3 sequence (DNA): TGTGCCAGCAGTTCAGTAGGGGGTCAGCCCCAGCATTTT. This gives the protein CASSSVGGQPQHF.

The chain recombines TRBV6-6 with TRBJ1-2; D remains ambiguous. This CDR3 is built from 16 residues. Germline loops: CDR1 MNHNY, CDR2 SVGAGI (reference sequence). The ends were cut back, 10 bases at V and 0 bases at J, with 21 bases in the middle. This CDR3 reads CAIKPPFGKANYGYTF. CDR3 DNA: TGTGCCATCAAACCCCCTTTTGGAAAGGCTAACTATGGCTACACCTTC.

The rearrangement uses TRBV2 and TRBJ1-5; D remains unclear. In germline, CDR1 is SNHLY, CDR2 FYNNEI. Trimming shortened V by 2 bases and J by 7 bases, and 6 bases separated the two germline ends. The CDR3 has 12 residues. Here the CDR3 reads CASSETRQPQHF. In DNA form, the CDR3 reads TGTGCCAGCAGTGAAACCCGACAGCCCCAGCATTTT. Full variable domain (rest looked up from reference TRBV2 and TRBJ1-5): EPEVTQTPSHQVTQMGQEVILRCVPISNHLYFYWYRQILGQKVEFLVSFYNNEISEKSEIFDDQFSVERPDGSNFTLKIRSTKLEDSAMYFCASSETRQPQHFGDGTRLSIL.

The J gene is TRBJ1-3, the V gene TRBV9; no definite D call. The CDR3 covers 15 residues. Trimming took off 4 bases at V and 6 bases at J, with 17 bases between the two ends. Germline loops: CDR1 SGDLS, CDR2 YYNGEE. CDR3 sequence reads: CASSLGWGSENTIYF. CDR3 DNA: TGTGCCAGCAGCCTGGGGTGGGGAAGCGAAAACACCATATATTTT.

The chain is built from TRBV12-5 and TRBJ2-1, with no clear D. Trimming took off 6 bases at V and 6 bases at J, with 12 bases between the two ends. This CDR3 has 13 residues. In germline, CDR1 is LGHNT, CDR2 FRNRAP. The CDR3 protein is CASGKDGPNEQFF. The CDR3 coding sequence is TGTGCTAGTGGCAAGGACGGTCCCAATGAGCAGTTCTTC.

This sequence joins TRBV5-1 and TRBJ2-1; 7 positions match TRBD2. CDR3 length: 14 amino acids. V was clipped by 4 bases and J by 8 bases; unmatched bases: 9. Germline assignment: CDR1 SGHRS and CDR2 YFSETQ. CDR3 sequence reads: CASSGGTKGDEQFF. In DNA form, the CDR3 reads TGCGCCAGCAGCGGAGGGACTAAAGGCGATGAGCAGTTCTTC.

The rearrangement joins TRBV10-3 to TRBJ1-1; D is uncertain. Germline assignment: CDR1 ENHRY and CDR2 SYGVKD. V lost 8 bases, J lost 1 base, and 11 bases lay in between. This CDR3 comprises 13 residues. DNA of the CDR3: TGTGCCATCGGAGGCTTGGGGAACACTGAAGCTTTCTTT. It yields the protein CAIGGLGNTEAFF.